This TCR beta chain was identified in a study of cytomegalovirus exposure and HLA in healthy donors. Germline V gene sequence: CDR1 SGHTA, CDR2 FQGNSA. J lost 3 bases, V lost 6 bases, and 5 bases had no gene match. The CDR3 covers 15 residues. Study findings and constraints: Cytomegalovirus-associated TCR beta chains were listed, numbering approximately 150.

Concerning this clone: The antigen remains unidentified.

The PCR ran on 60 Vbeta and 13 Jbeta primers. TCRdb's copy holds only in-frame clones and misses some; the assay was immunoSEQ multiplex PCR. This table holds some 40,000 clones, over 55% found once. This TCR came from a man aged 55 to 70 in good health and CMV-seropositive. This chain uses TRBV7-2 with TRBJ2-1; 10 nucleotides align to TRBD2. The sequenced material came from PBMCs. This CDR3 reads CASRDGTSVYNEQFF. The DNA of the CDR3 is TGTGCCAGCAGGGACGGGACTAGCGTCTACAATGAGCAGTTCTTC.